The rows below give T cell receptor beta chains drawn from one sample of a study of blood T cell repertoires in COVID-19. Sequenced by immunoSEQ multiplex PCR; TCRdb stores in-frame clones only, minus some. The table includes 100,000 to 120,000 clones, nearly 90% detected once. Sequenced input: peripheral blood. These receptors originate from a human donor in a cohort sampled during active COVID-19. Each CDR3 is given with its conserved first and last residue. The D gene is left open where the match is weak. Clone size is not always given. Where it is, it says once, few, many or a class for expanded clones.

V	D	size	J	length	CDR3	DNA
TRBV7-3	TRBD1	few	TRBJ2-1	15	CASSWGQGLNNEQFF	TGTGCCAGCAGCTGGGGACAGGGACTCAACAATGAGCAGTTCTTC
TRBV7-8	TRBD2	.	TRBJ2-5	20	CASSGLRLAGGPSAQETQYF	TGTGCCAGCAGCGGACTCCGTCTAGCGGGAGGGCCTTCGGCCCAAGAGACCCAGTACTTC
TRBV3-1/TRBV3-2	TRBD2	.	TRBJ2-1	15	CASSPGLAEDNEQFF	TGTGCCAGCAGCCCGGGGCTAGCGGAAGACAATGAGCAGTTCTTC
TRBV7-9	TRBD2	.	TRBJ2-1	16	CASSLTSGITYNEQFF	TGTGCCAGCAGCTTAACGAGCGGGATCACCTACAATGAGCAGTTCTTC
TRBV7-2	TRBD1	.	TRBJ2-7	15	CASSLATGGGYEQYF	TGTGCCAGCAGCTTAGCGACAGGGGGCGGGTACGAGCAGTACTTC
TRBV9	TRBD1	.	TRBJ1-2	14	CASSLEDRVGGYTF	TGTGCCAGCAGCTTAGAGGACAGGGTGGGTGGCTACACCTTC
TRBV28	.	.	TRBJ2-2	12	CASSLATGELFF	TGTGCCAGCAGTCTAGCCACCGGGGAGCTGTTTTTT
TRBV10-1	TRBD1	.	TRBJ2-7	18	CASSGLTLWTGGEWEQYF	TGCGCCAGCAGTGGACTCACACTATGGACAGGGGGCGAATGGGAGCAGTACTTC
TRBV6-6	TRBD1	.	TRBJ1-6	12	CASAQGQSPLHF	TGTGCCAGCGCTCAGGGACAGTCACCCCTCCACTTT
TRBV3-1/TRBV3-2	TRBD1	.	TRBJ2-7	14	CASSQDRQGHEQYF	TGTGCCAGCAGCCAAGATCGACAGGGCCACGAGCAGTACTTC
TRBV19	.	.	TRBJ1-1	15	CASSIDAGTSGGSFF	TGTGCCAGTAGTATAGACGCCGGGACAAGCGGTGGCTCTTTCTTT
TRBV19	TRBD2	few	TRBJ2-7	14	CATRLAGASYEQYF	TGTGCCACCCGCCTAGCGGGGGCCAGCTACGAGCAGTACTTC
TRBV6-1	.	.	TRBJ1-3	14	CASSEAVRGNTIYF	TGTGCCAGCAGTGAAGCCGTCCGTGGAAACACCATATATTTT
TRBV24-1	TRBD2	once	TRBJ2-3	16	CATSDPSGRVTDTQYF	TGTGCCACCAGTGATCCTAGCGGGAGGGTCACAGATACGCAGTATTTT
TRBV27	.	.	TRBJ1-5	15	CASSRGREINQPQHF	TGTGCCTCAAGCAGGGGCAGGGAGATCAATCAGCCCCAGCATTTT